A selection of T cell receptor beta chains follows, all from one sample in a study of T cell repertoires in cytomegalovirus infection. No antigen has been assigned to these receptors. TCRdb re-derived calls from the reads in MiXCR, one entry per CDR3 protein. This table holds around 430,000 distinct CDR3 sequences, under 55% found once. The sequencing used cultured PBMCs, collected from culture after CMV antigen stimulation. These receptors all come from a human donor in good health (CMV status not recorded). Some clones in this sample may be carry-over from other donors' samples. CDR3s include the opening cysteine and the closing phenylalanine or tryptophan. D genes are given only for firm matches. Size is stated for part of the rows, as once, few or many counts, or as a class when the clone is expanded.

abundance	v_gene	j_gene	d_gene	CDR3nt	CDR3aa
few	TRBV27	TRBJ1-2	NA	TGTGCCAGCAGTCCCCCGGGGGCGATCTATGGCTACACCTTC	CASSPPGAIYGYTF
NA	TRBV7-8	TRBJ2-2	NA	TGTGCCAGCAGTGCCACCGGGGAGCTGTTTTTT	CASSATGELFF
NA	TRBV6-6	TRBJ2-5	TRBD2	TGTGCCAGCAGTTACACGGGAGGGCGAGAGACCCAGTACTTC	CASSYTGGRETQYF
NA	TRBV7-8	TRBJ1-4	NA	TGTGCCAGCACCTCGAGGGGCACTAATGAAAAACTGTTTTTT	CASTSRGTNEKLFF
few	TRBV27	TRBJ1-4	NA	TGTGCCAGCATCCCAAAGGCAGGGTGGCCCGAAAAACTGTTTTTT	CASIPKAGWPEKLFF
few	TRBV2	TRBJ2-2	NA	TGTGCCAGCAGTAGACAGGAGCGGGGGGAGCTGTTTTTT	CASSRQERGELFF
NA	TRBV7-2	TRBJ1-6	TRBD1	TGTGCCAGCAGCCCAGGACAGGGGGCGAGTTCACCCCTCCACTTT	CASSPGQGASSPLHF
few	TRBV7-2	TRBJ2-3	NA	TGTGCCAGCAGCCGCTGGGATACGCAGTATTTT	CASSRWDTQYF
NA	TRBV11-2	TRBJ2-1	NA	TGTGCCAGCAGCCGCAGACTCTCCGGGCCCCCAGGAAGGTCCTACAATGAGCAGTTCTTC	CASSRRLSGPPGRSYNEQFF
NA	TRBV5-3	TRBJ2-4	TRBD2	TGTGCCAGCAGCTCGCACAGCGGGGGGGCACGAAACATTCAGTACTTC	CASSSHSGGARNIQYF
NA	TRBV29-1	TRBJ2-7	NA	TGCAGCGTTCGTGGGGGGGGGGCGAGTTACGAGCAGTACTTC	CSVRGGGASYEQYF
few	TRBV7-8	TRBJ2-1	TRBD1	TGTGCCAGCAGCTTGGACCGGGACAGGGGTCTTAGCTCCTACAATGAGCAGTTCTTC	CASSLDRDRGLSSYNEQFF
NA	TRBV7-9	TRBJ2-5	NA	TGTGCCAGCAGCGGCAGGGTCTCGGAGACCCAGTACTTC	CASSGRVSETQYF
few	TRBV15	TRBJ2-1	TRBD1	TGTGCCACCAGCAGGTTAAGGGGGACAGGAAACAATGAGCAGTTCTTC	CATSRLRGTGNNEQFF
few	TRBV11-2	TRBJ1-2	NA	TGTGCCAGCAGCGATAACAGGGTTAACTATGGCTACACCTTC	CASSDNRVNYGYTF
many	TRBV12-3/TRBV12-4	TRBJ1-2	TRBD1	TGTGCCAGCAGTTTAGCGATAGGACAGGGGGGCTACACCTTC	CASSLAIGQGGYTF
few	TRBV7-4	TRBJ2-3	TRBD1	TGTGCCAGCAGCTTAGGGGACAGGGGACCCCACACAGATACGCAGTATTTT	CASSLGDRGPHTDTQYF
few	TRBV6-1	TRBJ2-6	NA	TGTGCCAGCAGGGGCAGGGTTTACTCTGGGGCCAACGTCCTGACTTTC	CASRGRVYSGANVLTF
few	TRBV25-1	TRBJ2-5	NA	TGTGCCAGCAGTGAATGGGGAGGGGGCGAGACCCAGTACTTC	CASSEWGGGETQYF
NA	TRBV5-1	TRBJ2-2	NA	TGCGCCAGCAGCAGCCAGGACCCATCCGGGGAGCTGTTTTTT	CASSSQDPSGELFF
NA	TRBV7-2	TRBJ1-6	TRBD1	TGTGCCAGCACCCCTAACAGGGGGGGATCACCCCTCCACTTT	CASTPNRGGSPLHF
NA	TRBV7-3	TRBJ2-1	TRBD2	TGTGCCAGCAGCTTCGGTAGGACTAGCGGGAGGATTAGACCCAATGAGCAGTTCTTC	CASSFGRTSGRIRPNEQFF
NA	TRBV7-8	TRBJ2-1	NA	TGTGCCAGCAGCCTAACCCTCCAGGGTAATGAGCAGTTCTTC	CASSLTLQGNEQFF
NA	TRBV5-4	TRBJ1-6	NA	TGTGCCAGCAGCTTATTTCCCGGTTCACCCCTCCACTTT	CASSLFPGSPLHF
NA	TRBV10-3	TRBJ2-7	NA	TGTGCCATCCGAGGGGGAAGCTCCTACGAGCAGTACTTC	CAIRGGSSYEQYF
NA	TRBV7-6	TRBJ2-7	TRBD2	TGTGCCAGCAGCCGCACTAGCGGGAGTGCGGGGTACGAGCAGTACTTC	CASSRTSGSAGYEQYF
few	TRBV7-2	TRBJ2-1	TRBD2	TGTGCCAGCAGCTCTTTAGCGGGCATTTACAATGAGCAGTTCTTC	CASSSLAGIYNEQFF
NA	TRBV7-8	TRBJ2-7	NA	TGTGCCAGCAGCTGGGGGGCAGGCCTGACCTACGAGCAGTACTTC	CASSWGAGLTYEQYF
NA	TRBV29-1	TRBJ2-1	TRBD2	TGCAGCGTTGAAGAAATAGAGGGAATGGGACTAGCGGGAGCCTATGAGCAGTTCTTC	CSVEEIEGMGLAGAYEQFF
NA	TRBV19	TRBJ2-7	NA	TGTGCCAGTAGTATGGGGCTGGGCAGGACCTCCTACGAGCAGTACTTC	CASSMGLGRTSYEQYF
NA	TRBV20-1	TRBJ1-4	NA	TGCAGTGCTAGGCCTTACAATGCAACTAATGAAAAACTGTTTTTT	CSARPYNATNEKLFF
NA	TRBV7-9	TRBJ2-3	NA	TGTGGCAGCAGCTTACGGGGCTTAGCAGATACGCAGTATTTT	CGSSLRGLADTQYF
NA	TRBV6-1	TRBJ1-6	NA	TGTGCCAGCAGTGAATTGATGGGGGGATCGGGTAATTCACCCCTCCACTTT	CASSELMGGSGNSPLHF
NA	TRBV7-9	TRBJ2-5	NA	TGTGCCAGCAGCTTATACAGACAAAGCGGACTGAAATCGGTAGAGACCCAGTACTTC	CASSLYRQSGLKSVETQYF
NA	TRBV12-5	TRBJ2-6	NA	TGTGCTAGTGGTACCTCTGGGGCCAACGTCCTGACTTTC	CASGTSGANVLTF
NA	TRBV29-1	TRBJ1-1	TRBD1	TGCAGCGGAGGACAGGGTGGAACTGAAGCTTTCTTT	CSGGQGGTEAFF
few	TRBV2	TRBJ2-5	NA	TGTGCCAGCAGTGAGGGACGGGGCGGGGAGACCCAGTACTTC	CASSEGRGGETQYF
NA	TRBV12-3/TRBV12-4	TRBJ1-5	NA	TGTGCCAGCAGTTTACTCACAGTGAATCAGCCCCAGCATTTT	CASSLLTVNQPQHF
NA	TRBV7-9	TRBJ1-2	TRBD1	TGTGCCAGCAGCCCCCCCCTGGACAGGGACGACCCCACCTTC	CASSPPLDRDDPTF
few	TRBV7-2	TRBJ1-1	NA	TGTGCCAGCAGCTTAGAAGGGCTTGTTGAAGCTTTCTTT	CASSLEGLVEAFF